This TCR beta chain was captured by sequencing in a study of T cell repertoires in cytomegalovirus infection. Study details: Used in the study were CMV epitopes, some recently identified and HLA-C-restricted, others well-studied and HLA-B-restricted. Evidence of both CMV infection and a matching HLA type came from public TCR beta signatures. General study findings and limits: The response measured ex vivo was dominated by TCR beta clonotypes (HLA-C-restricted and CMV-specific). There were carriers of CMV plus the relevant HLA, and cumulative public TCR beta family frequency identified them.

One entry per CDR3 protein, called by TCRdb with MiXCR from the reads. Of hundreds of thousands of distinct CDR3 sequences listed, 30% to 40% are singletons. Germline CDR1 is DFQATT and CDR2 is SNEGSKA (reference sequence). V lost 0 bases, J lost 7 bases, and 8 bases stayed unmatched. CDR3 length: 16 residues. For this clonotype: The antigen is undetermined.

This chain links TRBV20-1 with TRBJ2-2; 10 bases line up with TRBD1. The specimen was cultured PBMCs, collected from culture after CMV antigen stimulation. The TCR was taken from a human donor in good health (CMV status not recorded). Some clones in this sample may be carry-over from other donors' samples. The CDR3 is CSARDIRQGAVGELFF. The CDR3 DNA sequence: TGCAGTGCTAGAGATATCCGACAGGGGGCAGTCGGGGAGCTGTTTTTT.